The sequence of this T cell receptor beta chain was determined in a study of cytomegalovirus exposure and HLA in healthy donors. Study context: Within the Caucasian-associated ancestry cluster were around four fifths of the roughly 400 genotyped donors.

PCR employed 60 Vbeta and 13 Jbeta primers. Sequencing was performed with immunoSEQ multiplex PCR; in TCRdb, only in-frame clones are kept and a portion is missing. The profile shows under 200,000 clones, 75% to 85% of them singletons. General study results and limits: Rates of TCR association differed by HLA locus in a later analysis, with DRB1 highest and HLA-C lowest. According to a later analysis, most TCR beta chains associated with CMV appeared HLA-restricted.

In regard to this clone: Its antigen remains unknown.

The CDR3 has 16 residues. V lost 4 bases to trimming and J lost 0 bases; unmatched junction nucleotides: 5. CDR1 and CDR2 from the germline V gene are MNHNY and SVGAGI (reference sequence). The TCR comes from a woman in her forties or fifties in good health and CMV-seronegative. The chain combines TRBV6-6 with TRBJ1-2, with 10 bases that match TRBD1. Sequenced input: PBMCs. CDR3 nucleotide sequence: TGTGCCAGCAGTTCCGGGACAGGGGTAGCTAACTATGGCTACACCTTC. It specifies CASSSGTGVANYGYTF.